This T cell receptor beta chain was recorded in a study of T cell responses to AZD1222 COVID-19 vaccine. Sequenced by immunoSEQ multiplex PCR; TCRdb stores in-frame clones only, minus some. The repertoire holds 100,000 to 150,000 clones, over 75% seen once, with approximately 8.8% in the top ten. V gave up 2 bases and J gave up 4 bases, with 14 bases separating them. The germline V gene encodes CDR1 SGHAT and CDR2 FQDESV (reference sequence). This CDR3 has 16 amino acids. In its sample, this clone was seen a few times. What it recognizes is unknown. Broader study findings: Samples come after the peak T cell response, not at day 14. Spike was spanned by vaccine-associated CD4 TCRs, with dominance at 160-218 and 743-854. At baseline, just 6 or 7 AZD1222 recipients tested seropositive.

This TCR was recovered from an adult in good health. V is TRBV11-1 and J is TRBJ2-2; D may be TRBD1 (5 bases). The sample in question was peripheral blood, obtained on day 0 of AZD1222 vaccination. CDR3 protein: CASSLLPPDSTGELFF. In nucleotides, the CDR3 is TGTGCCAGCAGCTTATTGCCTCCCGACAGCACCGGGGAGCTGTTTTTT.